The 10 T cell receptor beta chains reported below all come from one sample, sequenced in a study of blood T cell repertoires in COVID-19 (dated by TCRdb to the early 2020s). Libraries were built with the immunoSEQ multiplex PCR assay. The immuneACCESS repertoire file appears here via TCRdb, limited to in-frame rearrangements. These files lack a portion of the clones; in checked studies, under half of the deficit traces to unresolved V genes, and the cause of the others is not known. The sample contains fewer than 250,000 clones, roughly four fifths of them found a single time. Around 6.8% of the sample rests with the top ten. The sample comprised peripheral blood. These receptors all come from a woman between 50 and 59 years old with acute or convalescent COVID-19.

The V call is TRBV5-4, the J call TRBJ1-1; TRBD1 aligns across 10 bases. This CDR3 has 17 residues. V gave up 4 bases and J gave up 1 base; unmatched junction bases: 10. Germline V CDR1 and CDR2: SGHNT, YYREEE (reference sequence). The CDR3 DNA sequence: TGTGCCAGCAGCCCTGCGGGGAGACAGGGGGCGAACACTGAAGCTTTCTTT. Amino acids: CASSPAGRQGANTEAFF.

The chain is built from TRBV2 and TRBJ1-2; 7 bases are a match to TRBD1. The CDR3 spans 14 residues. In germline, CDR1 is SNHLY, CDR2 FYNNEI. The V gene end was trimmed by 6 bases and the J gene end by 2 bases; junction bases not matched to a gene: 6. CDR3 residues: CASRDSGQNYGYTF. The CDR3 nucleotides read TGTGCCAGCAGGGACTCGGGACAGAACTATGGCTACACCTTC. The whole variable domain, filled in from reference TRBV2 and TRBJ1-2, reads EPEVTQTPSHQVTQMGQEVILRCVPISNHLYFYWYRQILGQKVEFLVSFYNNEISEKSEIFDDQFSVERPDGSNFTLKIRSTKLEDSAMYFCASRDSGQNYGYTFGSGTRLTVV.

V usage is TRBV28 and J usage is TRBJ2-5, with 11 bases that match TRBD1. After removal of 5 bases from V and 6 bases from J, the junction contained 11 bases not matched to a gene. In germline, CDR1 is MDHEN, CDR2 SYDVKM. The CDR3 sequence is 16 residues long. The CDR3 coding sequence is TGTGCCAGCAGTGCTCACGGGACAGGGGGTTGGAAGACCCAGTACTTC. Its translation: CASSAHGTGGWKTQYF. The full variable domain, rest sourced from reference TRBV28 and TRBJ2-5, is DVKVTQSSRYLVKRTGEKVFLECVQDMDHENMFWYRQDPGLGLRLIYFSYDVKMKEKGDIPEGYSVSREKKERFSLILESASTNQTSMYLCASSAHGTGGWKTQYFGPGTRLLVL.

The CDR3 DNA is TGTGCCAGCAGTTACGGTGGCCAGCAGCAATCGGGAAAACTGTTTTTT. Translation gives CASSYGGQQQSGKLFF. The chain is built from TRBV6-6 and TRBJ1-4, with D hard to call. The CDR3 is 16 residues long. The ends were cut back, 2 bases at V and 10 bases at J, with 20 bases in the middle. CDR1 and CDR2 (germline): MNHNY, SVGAGI (reference sequence).

V usage is TRBV10-3 and J usage is TRBJ2-3, with 12 positions matching TRBD2. CDR1 ENHRY and CDR2 SYGVKD come from the germline V gene. With 6 bases clipped from V and 5 bases from J, the junction kept 3 bases outside the gene matches. CDR3 length equals 14 residues. The CDR3 reads CAIRTSGGLDTQYF. The CDR3 DNA reads as TGTGCCATCAGGACTAGCGGGGGTTTAGATACGCAGTATTTT.

The chain uses TRBV9 and TRBJ2-5; D may be TRBD1 (6 bases). The length of the CDR3 is 15 residues. Trimming took off 3 bases at V and 4 bases at J, with 16 bases between the two ends. Germline lookup yields CDR1 SGDLS and CDR2 YYNGEE. The CDR3 DNA is TGTGCCAGCAGCGCCCGCCGGGACATCCCAGAGACCCAGTACTTC. This sequence encodes CASSARRDIPETQYF.

The count of this clone is one. The rearrangement uses TRBV5-4 and TRBJ1-4; D is perhaps TRBD1 (5 bases). This CDR3 contains 14 residues. Germline V gene sequence: CDR1 SGHNT, CDR2 YYREEE (reference sequence). V shed 4 bases and J shed 8 bases, with 15 bases lying between them. DNA for the CDR3: TGTGCCAGCAGCCCTGGAGGGGCCGGGGAAAAACTGTTTTTT. Its protein is CASSPGGAGEKLFF.

V and J are TRBV5-1 and TRBJ1-1, with D hard to call. Looked up from germline, CDR1 is SGHRS and CDR2 is YFSETQ. This CDR3 is 14 amino acids long. V gave up 0 bases and J gave up 5 bases, with 11 bases separating them. CDR3 in amino acids: CASSLALQKTEAFF. The CDR3 DNA is TGCGCCAGCAGCTTGGCCCTTCAGAAGACTGAAGCTTTCTTT.

V and J are TRBV2 and TRBJ2-1; a possible D gene is TRBD2 (6 bases). V dropped 6 bases and J dropped 2 bases, with 14 bases sitting between them. The CDR3 length is 15 residues. The germline gives CDR1 SNHLY, CDR2 FYNNEI. CDR3 nucleotides: TGTGCCAGCAGGGGGGGTAGAGGGACCTACAATGAGCAGTTCTTC. Translation: CASRGGRGTYNEQFF.

This chain links TRBV27 with TRBJ1-5; D ambiguous. This CDR3 comprises 15 residues. Germline CDR1 and CDR2: MNHEY and SMNVEV (reference sequence). V was trimmed by 0 bases and J by 1 base, leaving 7 bases between them. This CDR3 is CASSLSGRSNQPQHF. In DNA form, the CDR3 reads TGTGCCAGCAGTTTATCAGGGAGGAGCAATCAGCCCCAGCATTTT.